The rows below give T cell receptor beta chains drawn from one sample of a study of blood T cell repertoires in COVID-19. Clones were read by immunoSEQ multiplex PCR, and TCRdb kept only the in-frame ones, dropping some. The table has some 300,000 clones, approximately 88% seen once; the top ten hold roughly 6.9%. The sample was peripheral blood. The receptor set was obtained from a woman in her twenties or thirties who had recovered from COVID-19. Each CDR3 is given with its conserved first and last residue. The D gene is left open where the match is weak. The size entry is marked missing in some rows and otherwise reads once, few, many or a size class.

CDR3aa: CASSPLENRGQGTEAFF
CDR3nt: TGTGCCAGCTCACCACTCGAAAACAGGGGGCAAGGCACTGAAGCTTTCTTT
j_gene: TRBJ1-1
d_gene: TRBD1
abundance: .
v_gene: TRBV18
len: 17

CDR3aa: CASSVAQGSTEAFF
CDR3nt: TGTGCCAGCAGCGTAGCACAGGGTTCCACTGAAGCTTTCTTT
j_gene: TRBJ1-1
d_gene: .
abundance: .
v_gene: TRBV9
len: 14

CDR3aa: CASRRDSMTQYF
CDR3nt: TGTGCCAGCAGACGCGATAGCATGACCCAGTACTTC
j_gene: TRBJ2-5
d_gene: .
abundance: .
v_gene: TRBV6-5
len: 12

CDR3aa: CASSLGQGSGYTF
CDR3nt: TGTGCCAGCAGTTTGGGACAGGGGAGCGGCTACACCTTC
j_gene: TRBJ1-2
d_gene: TRBD1
abundance: .
v_gene: TRBV27
len: 13

CDR3aa: CAWNGGLPQKLFF
CDR3nt: TGTGCCTGGAATGGGGGCCTACCACAAAAACTGTTTTTT
j_gene: TRBJ1-4
d_gene: .
abundance: .
v_gene: TRBV30
len: 13

CDR3aa: CASSYSREYNEQFF
CDR3nt: TGTGCCAGCAGTTACTCGAGGGAGTACAATGAGCAGTTCTTC
j_gene: TRBJ2-1
d_gene: .
abundance: .
v_gene: TRBV6-5
len: 14

CDR3aa: CASNPSGSYEQYF
CDR3nt: TGTGCCAGTAACCCTAGCGGATCCTACGAGCAGTACTTC
j_gene: TRBJ2-7
d_gene: TRBD2
abundance: .
v_gene: TRBV19
len: 13

CDR3aa: CASSTQAGANYGYTF
CDR3nt: TGTGCCAGCAGCACCCAGGCGGGGGCTAACTATGGCTACACCTTC
j_gene: TRBJ1-2
d_gene: .
abundance: .
v_gene: TRBV7-3
len: 15

CDR3aa: CASRRSQFYGYTF
CDR3nt: TGTGCCAGCAGACGGAGCCAGTTCTATGGCTACACCTTC
j_gene: TRBJ1-2
d_gene: .
abundance: .
v_gene: TRBV6-5
len: 13

CDR3aa: CASSLAYGQGYEQYF
CDR3nt: TGTGCCAGCAGCTTAGCGTACGGACAGGGCTACGAGCAGTACTTC
j_gene: TRBJ2-7
d_gene: TRBD1
abundance: .
v_gene: TRBV7-2
len: 15

CDR3aa: CASSRAGGPYNEQFF
CDR3nt: TGTGCCAGCAGTAGAGCGGGGGGGCCCTACAATGAGCAGTTCTTC
j_gene: TRBJ2-1
d_gene: TRBD2
abundance: .
v_gene: TRBV6-6
len: 15

CDR3aa: CASSIGTDSDTQYF
CDR3nt: TGTGCCAGTAGTATCGGGACAGACTCAGATACGCAGTATTTT
j_gene: TRBJ2-3
d_gene: TRBD1
abundance: .
v_gene: TRBV19
len: 14

CDR3aa: CASSRARNTEAFF
CDR3nt: TGTGCCAGCAGCCGAGCACGGAACACTGAAGCTTTCTTT
j_gene: TRBJ1-1
d_gene: .
abundance: .
v_gene: TRBV5-6
len: 13

CDR3aa: CATSLRGSATEAFF
CDR3nt: TGTGCCACCAGCCTCCGAGGCTCGGCCACTGAAGCTTTCTTT
j_gene: TRBJ1-1
d_gene: .
abundance: few
v_gene: TRBV15
len: 14

CDR3aa: CASSPQPGLNTEAFF
CDR3nt: TGTGCCAGCAGCCCACAACCAGGGCTGAACACTGAAGCTTTCTTT
j_gene: TRBJ1-1
d_gene: .
abundance: .
v_gene: TRBV5-6
len: 15

CDR3aa: CASSLGQGRLFF
CDR3nt: TGTGCCAGCAGCTTAGGACAGGGTCGGCTGTTTTTT
j_gene: TRBJ1-4
d_gene: TRBD1
abundance: .
v_gene: TRBV7-8
len: 12

CDR3aa: CASSGGTSRSQAFF
CDR3nt: TGTGCCAGCTCGGGAGGGACCTCCCGGTCCCAAGCTTTCTTT
j_gene: TRBJ1-1
d_gene: .
abundance: .
v_gene: TRBV18
len: 14

CDR3aa: CASSPDREKNTEAFF
CDR3nt: TGTGCCAGCTCACCGGACAGGGAAAAAAACACTGAAGCTTTCTTT
j_gene: TRBJ1-1
d_gene: TRBD1
abundance: .
v_gene: TRBV18
len: 15

CDR3aa: CASSPWTGGGEAFF
CDR3nt: TGTGCCAGCTCACCCTGGACAGGGGGAGGTGAAGCTTTCTTT
j_gene: TRBJ1-1
d_gene: TRBD1
abundance: .
v_gene: TRBV18
len: 14

CDR3aa: CSVEDPGFLGTDTQYF
CDR3nt: TGCAGCGTTGAAGATCCTGGCTTTCTAGGCACAGATACGCAGTATTTT
j_gene: TRBJ2-3
d_gene: .
abundance: .
v_gene: TRBV29-1
len: 16

CDR3aa: CASGLLYRVSEQFF
CDR3nt: TGTGCTAGTGGTTTGCTATACAGGGTGTCTGAGCAGTTCTTC
j_gene: TRBJ2-1
d_gene: .
abundance: .
v_gene: TRBV12-5
len: 14

CDR3aa: CASESKTGGEQFF
CDR3nt: TGTGCCAGCGAATCGAAGACCGGAGGTGAGCAGTTCTTC
j_gene: TRBJ2-1
d_gene: .
abundance: few
v_gene: TRBV6-6
len: 13

CDR3aa: CASSYSEGGQPQHF
CDR3nt: TGTGCCAGCAGTTACTCGGAGGGAGGTCAGCCCCAGCATTTT
j_gene: TRBJ1-5
d_gene: .
abundance: .
v_gene: TRBV6-5
len: 14

CDR3aa: CASSFVQHSYEQYF
CDR3nt: TGTGCCAGCAGTTTTGTACAGCATTCCTACGAGCAGTACTTC
j_gene: TRBJ2-7
d_gene: .
abundance: .
v_gene: TRBV28
len: 14

CDR3aa: CASSLPFGQGTYEQYF
CDR3nt: TGTGCCAGCAGCTTGCCTTTCGGACAGGGAACCTACGAGCAGTACTTC
j_gene: TRBJ2-7
d_gene: TRBD1
abundance: .
v_gene: TRBV5-4
len: 16

CDR3aa: CASSLSGDGYGYTF
CDR3nt: TGTGCCAGCAGCTTAAGCGGGGACGGCTATGGCTACACCTTC
j_gene: TRBJ1-2
d_gene: .
abundance: .
v_gene: TRBV7-9
len: 14

CDR3aa: CASSFWDKNTEAFF
CDR3nt: TGCGCCAGCAGCTTTTGGGACAAGAACACTGAAGCTTTCTTT
j_gene: TRBJ1-1
d_gene: .
abundance: .
v_gene: TRBV5-1
len: 14

CDR3aa: CASRRGQNTGELFF
CDR3nt: TGTGCCAGCCGTAGGGGCCAGAACACCGGGGAGCTGTTTTTT
j_gene: TRBJ2-2
d_gene: .
abundance: few
v_gene: TRBV5-6
len: 14

CDR3aa: CASSPNRQYNQYF
CDR3nt: TGTGCCAGCAGCCCAAATCGACAGTACAACCAGTACTTC
j_gene: TRBJ2-5
d_gene: .
abundance: .
v_gene: TRBV3-1/TRBV3-2
len: 13

CDR3aa: CASSLRDRPPDTQYF
CDR3nt: TGTGCCAGCAGCCTCCGGGACAGACCTCCAGATACGCAGTATTTT
j_gene: TRBJ2-3
d_gene: TRBD1
abundance: .
v_gene: TRBV6-5
len: 15

CDR3aa: CASSATLAGAYNEQFF
CDR3nt: TGTGCCAGCTCAGCAACATTAGCGGGAGCGTACAATGAGCAGTTCTTC
j_gene: TRBJ2-1
d_gene: TRBD2
abundance: once
v_gene: TRBV18
len: 16